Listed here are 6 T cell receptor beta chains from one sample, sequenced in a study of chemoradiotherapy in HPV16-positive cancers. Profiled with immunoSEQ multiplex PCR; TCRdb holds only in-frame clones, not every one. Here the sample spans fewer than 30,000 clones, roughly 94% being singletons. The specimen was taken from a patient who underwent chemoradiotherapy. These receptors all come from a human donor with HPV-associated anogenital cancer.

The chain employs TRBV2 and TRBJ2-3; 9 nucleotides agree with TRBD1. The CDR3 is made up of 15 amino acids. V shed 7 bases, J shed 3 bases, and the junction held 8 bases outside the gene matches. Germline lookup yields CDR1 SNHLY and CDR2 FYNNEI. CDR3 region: CASTWLGTGTDTQYF. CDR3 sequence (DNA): TGTGCCAGCACCTGGTTGGGGACAGGGACAGATACGCAGTATTTT.

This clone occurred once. The CDR3 loop is CSANNRDRSYGYTF. The CDR3 DNA reads as TGCAGCGCGAACAACCGGGACAGGTCCTATGGCTACACCTTC. The V call is TRBV29-1, the J call TRBJ1-2, with TRBD1 matching 8 bases. The CDR3 spans 14 residues. V trimming: 7 bases; J trimming: 4 bases; junction bases outside the gene matches: 11. Germline V CDR1 and CDR2: SQVTM, ANQGSEA.

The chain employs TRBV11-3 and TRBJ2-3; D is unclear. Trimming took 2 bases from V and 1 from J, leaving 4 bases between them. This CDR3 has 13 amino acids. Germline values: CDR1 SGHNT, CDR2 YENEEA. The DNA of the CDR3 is TGTGCCAGCAGCTTATATCGCACAGATACGCAGTATTTT. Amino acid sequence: CASSLYRTDTQYF.

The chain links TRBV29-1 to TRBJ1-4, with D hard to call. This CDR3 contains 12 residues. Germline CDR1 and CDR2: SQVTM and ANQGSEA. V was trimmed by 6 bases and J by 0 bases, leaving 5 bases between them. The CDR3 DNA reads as TGCAGCGTGGAGGCAACTAATGAAAAACTGTTTTTT. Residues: CSVEATNEKLFF. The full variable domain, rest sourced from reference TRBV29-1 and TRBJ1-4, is SAVISQKPSRDICQRGTSLTIQCQVDSQVTMMFWYRQQPGQSLTLIATANQGSEATYESGFVIDKFPISRPNLTFSTLTVSNMSPEDSSIYLCSVEATNEKLFFGSGTQLSVL.

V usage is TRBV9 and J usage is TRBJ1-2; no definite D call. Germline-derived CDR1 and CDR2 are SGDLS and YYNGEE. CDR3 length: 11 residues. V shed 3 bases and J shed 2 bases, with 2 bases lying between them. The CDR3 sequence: CASSGNYGYTF. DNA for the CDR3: TGTGCCAGCAGCGGAAACTATGGCTACACCTTC.

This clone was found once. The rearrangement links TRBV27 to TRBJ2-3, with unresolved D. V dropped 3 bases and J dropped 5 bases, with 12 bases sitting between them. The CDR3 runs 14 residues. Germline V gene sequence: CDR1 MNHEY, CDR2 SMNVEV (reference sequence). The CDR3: CASSFKLAGDTQYF. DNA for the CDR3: TGTGCCAGCAGTTTTAAGCTTGCCGGAGATACGCAGTATTTT.